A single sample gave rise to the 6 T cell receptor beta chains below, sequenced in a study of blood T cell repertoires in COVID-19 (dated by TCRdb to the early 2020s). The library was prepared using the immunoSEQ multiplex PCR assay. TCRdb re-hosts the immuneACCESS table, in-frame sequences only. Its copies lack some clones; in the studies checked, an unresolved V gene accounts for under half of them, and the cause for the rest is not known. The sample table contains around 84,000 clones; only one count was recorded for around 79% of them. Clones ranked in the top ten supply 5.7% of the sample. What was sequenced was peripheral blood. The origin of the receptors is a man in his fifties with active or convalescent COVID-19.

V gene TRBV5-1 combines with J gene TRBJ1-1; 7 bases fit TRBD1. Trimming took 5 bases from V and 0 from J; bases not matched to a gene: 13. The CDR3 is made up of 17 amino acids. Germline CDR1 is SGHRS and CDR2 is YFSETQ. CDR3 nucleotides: TGCGCCAGCAGACCATACAGGGGAGAGGGAATGAACACTGAAGCTTTCTTT. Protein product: CASRPYRGEGMNTEAFF.

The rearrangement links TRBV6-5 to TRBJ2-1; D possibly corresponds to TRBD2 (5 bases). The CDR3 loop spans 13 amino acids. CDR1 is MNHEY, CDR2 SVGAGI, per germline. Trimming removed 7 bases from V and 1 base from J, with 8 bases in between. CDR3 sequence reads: CASKSGSYNEQFF. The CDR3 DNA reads TGTGCCAGCAAAAGCGGTTCCTACAATGAGCAGTTCTTC.

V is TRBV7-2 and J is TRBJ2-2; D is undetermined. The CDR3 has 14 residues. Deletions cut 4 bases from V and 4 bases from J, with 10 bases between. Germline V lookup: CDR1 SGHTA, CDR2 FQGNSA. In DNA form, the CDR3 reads TGTGCCAGCAGCTCCAGAGCGTTCACCGGGGAGCTGTTTTTT. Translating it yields CASSSRAFTGELFF.

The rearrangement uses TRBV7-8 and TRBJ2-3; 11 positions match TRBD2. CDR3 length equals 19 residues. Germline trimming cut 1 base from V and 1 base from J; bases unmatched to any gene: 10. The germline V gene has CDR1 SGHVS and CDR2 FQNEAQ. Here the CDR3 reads CASSLGTSGGQGGTDTQYF. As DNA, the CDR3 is TGTGCCAGCAGCTTAGGCACTAGCGGGGGCCAGGGGGGCACAGATACGCAGTATTTT.

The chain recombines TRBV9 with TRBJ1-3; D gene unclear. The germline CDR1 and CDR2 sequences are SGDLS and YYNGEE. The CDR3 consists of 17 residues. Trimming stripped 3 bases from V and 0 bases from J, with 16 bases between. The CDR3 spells CASSEEAGGYSGNTIYF. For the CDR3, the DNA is TGTGCCAGCAGCGAAGAGGCGGGCGGGTACTCTGGAAACACCATATATTTT.

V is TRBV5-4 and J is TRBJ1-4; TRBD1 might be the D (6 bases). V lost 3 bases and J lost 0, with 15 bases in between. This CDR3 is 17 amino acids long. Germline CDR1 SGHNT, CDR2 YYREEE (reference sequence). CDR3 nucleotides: TGTGCCAGCAGCTCTACAGGGCTGGGGGCAACTAATGAAAAACTGTTTTTT. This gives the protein CASSSTGLGATNEKLFF.